The 18 T cell receptor beta chains listed next were all sequenced from one sample in a study of blood T cells in healthy people across ages. A sample-barcoded 5' primer and a J-beta primer mix were used in a second PCR of roughly 7 to 11 cycles. TCRdb analysed the 5' RACE reads with MiXCR anew, one entry per CDR3 protein. The profile shows 1.5 million to 2 million distinct CDR3 sequences, 25% to 30% of them singletons. Sequences were obtained from blood. The source is a woman between 25 and 40 years old in good health.

The chain recombines TRBV20-1 with TRBJ2-1, with a possible D match to TRBD2 (6 bases). V shed 5 bases and J shed 5 bases, with 19 bases lying between them. Germline V CDR1 and CDR2: DFQATT, SNEGSKA (reference sequence). The CDR3 covers 15 residues. The CDR3 protein is CSASNPKRANNEQFF. The CDR3 nucleotides are TGCAGTGCTTCGAACCCCAAGCGGGCCAACAATGAGCAGTTCTTC.

This clonotype came up a few times. The V gene is TRBV4-2, the J gene TRBJ1-4; D perhaps matches TRBD1 (5 bases). Trimming took off 7 bases at V and 11 bases at J, with 17 bases between the two ends. Germline values: CDR1 LGHNA, CDR2 YNFKEQ. The CDR3 runs to 13 residues. CDR3 in DNA: TGTGCCAGCACTCCAGGCGGGGCAGAGAAACTGTTTTTT. The encoded protein is CASTPGGAEKLFF.

Only one count was recorded for this clonotype. CDR3 sequence reads: CASSCSRDRNYGYTF. In DNA, the CDR3 is TGTGCCAGCAGTTGCTCGCGTGACAGGAACTATGGCTACACCTTC. The chain combines TRBV6-6 with TRBJ1-2, with D possibly TRBD1 on 6 matching bases. Trimming took 4 bases from V and 2 from J, leaving 14 bases between them. CDR3 length: 15 residues. The germline V gene encodes CDR1 MNHNY and CDR2 SVGAGI (reference sequence).

The table lists this clonotype with many counts. This chain uses TRBV5-1 with TRBJ2-7; 8 bases fit TRBD1. The CDR3 totals 14 residues. V gave up 4 bases and J gave up 3 bases; unmatched junction bases: 6. Germline CDR1 reads SGHRS; CDR2 reads YFSETQ. Written as DNA, the CDR3 is TGCGCCAGCAGCCCGTTGGACAGGGACTACGAGCAGTACTTC. It encodes CASSPLDRDYEQYF.

This clonotype showed up just a few times. The chain joins TRBV7-3 to TRBJ2-3, with 10 bases fitting TRBD2. The V gene's germline CDR1 is SGHTA and CDR2 FQGTGA. After removal of 4 bases from V and 0 bases from J, the junction contained 4 bases not matched to a gene. The CDR3 totals 16 residues. The CDR3, as DNA: TGTGCCAGCAGCTCCACTAGCGGGGTGAGCACAGATACGCAGTATTTT. Translation: CASSSTSGVSTDTQYF. Supplemented by reference TRBV7-3 and TRBJ2-3, the full variable domain reads GAGVSQTPSNKVTEKGKYVELRCDPISGHTALYWYRQSLGQGPEFLIYFQGTGAADDSGLPNDRFFAVRPEGSVSTLKIQRTERGDSAVYLCASSSTSGVSTDTQYFGPGTRLTVL.

The V and J genes are TRBV7-2 and TRBJ2-2; D is undetermined. Trimming took 1 base from V and 3 from J, leaving 3 bases between them. Germline V gene lookup returns CDR1 SGHTA and CDR2 FQGNSA. The CDR3 has 13 amino acids. CDR3 coding DNA: TGTGCCAGCAGCTTAGAGTACACCGGGGAGCTGTTTTTT. This encodes CASSLEYTGELFF. Filled out from reference TRBV7-2 and TRBJ2-2, the complete variable domain reads GAGVSQSPSNKVTEKGKDVELRCDPISGHTALYWYRQSLGQGLEFLIYFQGNSAPDKSGLPSDRFSAERTGGSVSTLTIQRTQQEDSAVYLCASSLEYTGELFFGEGSRLTVL.

This clonotype was observed a handful of times. The chain uses TRBV12-3 or TRBV12-4 and TRBJ2-1; D is unresolved. The CDR3 runs to 14 residues. Trimming removed 3 bases at V and 5 bases at J, with 11 bases between. CDR3 DNA: TGTGCCAGCAGTTTCAATTACAGAGACAATGAGCAGTTCTTC. Translated: CASSFNYRDNEQFF.

The V gene is TRBV21-1, the J gene TRBJ2-7. TRBV21-1 represents a pseudogene. The CDR3 sequence is 11 residues long. The DNA for the CDR3 is TGTGCCAGGGACAGCTCCTACGAGCAGTACTTC. Translation: CARDSSYEQYF.

This clonotype was recorded a few times. The rearrangement joins TRBV5-1 to TRBJ2-4, with TRBD1 as a possible D gene (5 bases). The closer fit of TRBJ2-5 to the DNA end suggests the J call may be wrong. The CDR3 has 13 amino acids. Germline CDR1 is SGHRS and CDR2 is YFSETQ. In nucleotides, the CDR3 is TGCGCCAGCGGCGCACAGGTCGGGGAGACCCAGTACTTC. Its translation is CASGAQVGETQYF.

V usage is TRBV20-1 and J usage is TRBJ2-1; unclear D gene. The CDR3 length is 15 residues. The germline V and J ends were trimmed by 1 base and 0 bases, with 10 bases remaining between them. The germline V gene encodes CDR1 DFQATT and CDR2 SNEGSKA (reference sequence). CDR3 region: CSARAVWSSYNEQFF. The CDR3 DNA reads TGCAGTGCTAGAGCGGTCTGGAGCTCCTACAATGAGCAGTTCTTC.

The chain employs TRBV10-3 and TRBJ1-1; no firm D call. Trimming took 9 bases from V and 1 from J, leaving 6 bases between them. CDR1 is ENHRY, CDR2 SYGVKD, per germline. The CDR3 length is 11 residues. CDR3 residues: CAIGKNTEAFF. As DNA, the CDR3 is TGTGCCATAGGGAAGAACACTGAAGCTTTCTTT.

The chain is built from TRBV11-2 and TRBJ2-1; 7 bases agree with TRBD1. The CDR3 consists of 16 residues. V lost 1 base and J lost 6; bases outside the gene matches: 9. Germline V gene data show CDR1 as SGHAT and CDR2 as FQNNGV. As DNA, the CDR3 is TGTGCCAGCAGCTTAGGGTGGGACAGCGTACGCAATGAGCAGTTCTTC. It yields the protein CASSLGWDSVRNEQFF.

This clonotype has more than one count but fewer than ten. The CDR3 is CSVETSPQETQYF. The CDR3 coding sequence is TGCAGCGTTGAAACTAGCCCCCAAGAGACCCAGTACTTC. The genes are TRBV29-1 and TRBJ2-5; D may be TRBD2 (6 bases). With 2 bases removed from V and 1 base from J, the gap between germline ends came to 8 bases. The V gene's germline CDR1 is SQVTM and CDR2 ANQGSEA. This CDR3 has 13 residues.

This clonotype was found a few times. V gene TRBV28 combines with J gene TRBJ2-7, with 10 bases matching TRBD1. The ends lost 8 bases at V and 7 bases at J; junction bases unmatched: 11. In germline, CDR1 is MDHEN, CDR2 SYDVKM. This CDR3 region has 14 residues. This chain's CDR3 is CASRGTGATKEQYF. CDR3 nucleotides: TGTGCCAGCCGGGGGACAGGGGCCACTAAGGAGCAGTACTTC.

In the case of this clonotype: Possible read error: a much larger clone is one base away. This CDR3 reads CASSSGGGCDEQYF. The CDR3 coding sequence is TGTGCCAGCAGCTCCGGAGGGGGCTGCGATGAGCAGTACTTC. The chain combines TRBV7-6 with TRBJ2-4, with a possible D match to TRBD1 (7 bases). The V end was cut by 4 bases, the J end by 13 bases, with 20 bases between. This CDR3 spans 14 amino acids. CDR1 and CDR2 from the germline V gene are SGHVS and FNYEAQ. Filled out from reference TRBV7-6 and TRBJ2-4, the complete variable domain reads GAGVSQSPRYKVTKRGQDVALRCDPISGHVSLYWYRQALGQGPEFLTYFNYEAQQDKSGLPNDRFSAERPEGSISTLTIQRTEQRDSAMYRCASSSGGGCDEQYFGAGTRLSVL.

This chain links TRBV20-1 with TRBJ1-6; D unresolved. V dropped 6 bases and J dropped 0 bases, with 9 bases sitting between them. From germline, CDR1 is DFQATT and CDR2 SNEGSKA (reference sequence). The length of the CDR3 is 14 residues. The CDR3 DNA reads TGCAGTGCACCCAGGAGCTCCTATAATTCACCCCTCCACTTT. It translates to CSAPRSSYNSPLHF.

This clonotype was counted between two and nine times. This chain joins TRBV30 and TRBJ2-7; 9 bases fit TRBD1. From germline, CDR1 is GTSNPN and CDR2 SVGIG (reference sequence). V was clipped by 2 bases and J by 2 bases; unmatched bases: 1. CDR3 length equals 13 residues. CDR3: CAWSTGGTYEQYF. In DNA form, the CDR3 reads TGTGCCTGGAGTACAGGGGGCACCTACGAGCAGTACTTC.

This clonotype has more than one count but fewer than ten. This chain joins TRBV27 and TRBJ2-3; D is unclear. V lost 4 bases and J 4 bases, leaving 9 bases between the germline ends. The CDR3 has 13 amino acids. The V gene's germline CDR1 is MNHEY and CDR2 SMNVEV (reference sequence). CDR3 sequence reads: CASSSLAADTQYF. DNA for the CDR3: TGTGCCAGCAGTTCCCTCGCCGCAGATACGCAGTATTTT.